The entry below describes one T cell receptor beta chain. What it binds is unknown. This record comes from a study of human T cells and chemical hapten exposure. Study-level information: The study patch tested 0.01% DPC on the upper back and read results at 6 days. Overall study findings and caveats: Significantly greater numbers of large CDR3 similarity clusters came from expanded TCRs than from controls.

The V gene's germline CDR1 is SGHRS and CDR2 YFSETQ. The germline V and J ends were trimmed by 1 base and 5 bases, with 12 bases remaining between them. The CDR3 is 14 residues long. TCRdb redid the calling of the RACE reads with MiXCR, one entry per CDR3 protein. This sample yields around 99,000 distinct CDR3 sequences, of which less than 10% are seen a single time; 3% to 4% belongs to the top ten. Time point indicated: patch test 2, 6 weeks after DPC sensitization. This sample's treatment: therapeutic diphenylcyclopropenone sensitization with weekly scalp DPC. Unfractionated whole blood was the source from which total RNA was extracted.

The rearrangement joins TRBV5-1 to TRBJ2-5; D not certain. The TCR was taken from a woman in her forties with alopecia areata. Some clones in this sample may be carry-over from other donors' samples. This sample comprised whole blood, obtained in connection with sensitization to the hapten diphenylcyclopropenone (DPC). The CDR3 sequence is CASSLSVETETQYF. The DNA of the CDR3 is TGCGCCAGCAGCTTGAGTGTGGAGACGGAGACCCAGTACTTC.